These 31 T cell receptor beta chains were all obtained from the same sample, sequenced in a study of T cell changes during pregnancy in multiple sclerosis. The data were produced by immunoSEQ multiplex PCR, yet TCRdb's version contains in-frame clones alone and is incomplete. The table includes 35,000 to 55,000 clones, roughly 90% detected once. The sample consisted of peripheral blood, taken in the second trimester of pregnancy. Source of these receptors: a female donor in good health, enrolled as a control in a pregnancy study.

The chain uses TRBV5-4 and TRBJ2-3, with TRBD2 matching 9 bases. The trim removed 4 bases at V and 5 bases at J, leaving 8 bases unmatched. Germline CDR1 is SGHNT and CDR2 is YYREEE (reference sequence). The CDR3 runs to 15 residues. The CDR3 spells CASSRSGSSLDTQYF. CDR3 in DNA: TGTGCCAGCAGCCGTAGCGGGAGCTCGTTAGATACGCAGTATTTT.

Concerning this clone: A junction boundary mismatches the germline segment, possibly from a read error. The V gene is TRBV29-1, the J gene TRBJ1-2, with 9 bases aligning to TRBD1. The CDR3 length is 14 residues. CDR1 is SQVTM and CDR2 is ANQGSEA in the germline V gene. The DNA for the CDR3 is TGCAGCGTGGAAGGACAGGGGCTTAACTATGGCTACACCTTC. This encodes CSVEGQGLNYGYTF.

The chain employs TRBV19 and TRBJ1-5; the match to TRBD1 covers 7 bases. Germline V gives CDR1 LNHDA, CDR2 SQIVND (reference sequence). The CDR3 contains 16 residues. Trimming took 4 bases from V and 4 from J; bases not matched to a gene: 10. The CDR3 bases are TGTGCCAGTAGTACTCGACAGGGAGGATGGAATCAGCCCCAGCATTTT. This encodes CASSTRQGGWNQPQHF.

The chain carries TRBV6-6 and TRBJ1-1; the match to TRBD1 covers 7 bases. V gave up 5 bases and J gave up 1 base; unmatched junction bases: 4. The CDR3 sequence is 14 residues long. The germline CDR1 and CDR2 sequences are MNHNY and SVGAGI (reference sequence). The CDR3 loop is CASSTTGQNTEAFF. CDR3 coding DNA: TGTGCCAGCAGTACGACAGGGCAGAACACTGAAGCTTTCTTT.

CDR3 in amino acids: CASSLSGRGYTF. The CDR3 DNA is TGTGCCAGCAGTTTATCGGGCCGAGGCTACACCTTC. V is TRBV27 and J is TRBJ1-2; D call uncertain. Trimming pared 0 bases from V and 8 bases from J, leaving 7 bases between. The CDR3 covers 12 residues. Germline V CDR1 and CDR2: MNHEY, SMNVEV (reference sequence).

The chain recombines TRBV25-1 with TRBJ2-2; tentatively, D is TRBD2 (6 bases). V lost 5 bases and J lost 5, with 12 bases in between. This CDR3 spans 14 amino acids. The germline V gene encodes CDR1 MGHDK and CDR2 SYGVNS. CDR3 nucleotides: TGTGCCAGCAGTCGGGGGATTGTAACCGGGGAGCTGTTTTTT. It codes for CASSRGIVTGELFF.

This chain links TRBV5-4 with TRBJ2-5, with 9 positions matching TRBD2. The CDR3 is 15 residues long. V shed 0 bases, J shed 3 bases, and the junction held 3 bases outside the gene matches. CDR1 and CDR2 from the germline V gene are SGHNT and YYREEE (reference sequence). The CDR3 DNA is TGTGCCAGCAGCTTGGATTCTAGCGGGAAAGAGACCCAGTACTTC. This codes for CASSLDSSGKETQYF.

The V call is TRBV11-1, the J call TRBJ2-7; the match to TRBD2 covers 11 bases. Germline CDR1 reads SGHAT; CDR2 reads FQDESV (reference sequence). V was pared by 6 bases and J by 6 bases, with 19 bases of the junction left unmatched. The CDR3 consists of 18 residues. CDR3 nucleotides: TGTGCCAGCAGTGATCCGGGACTAGCGGCGAACCGTCCGGGCGAGCAGTACTTC. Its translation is CASSDPGLAANRPGEQYF.

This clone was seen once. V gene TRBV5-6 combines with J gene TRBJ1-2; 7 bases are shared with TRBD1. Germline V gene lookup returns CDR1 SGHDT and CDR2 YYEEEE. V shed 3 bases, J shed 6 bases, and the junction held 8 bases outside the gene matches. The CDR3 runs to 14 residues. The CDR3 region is CASSSNTGVDGYTF. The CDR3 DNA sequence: TGTGCCAGCAGCTCGAATACAGGGGTAGATGGCTACACCTTC.

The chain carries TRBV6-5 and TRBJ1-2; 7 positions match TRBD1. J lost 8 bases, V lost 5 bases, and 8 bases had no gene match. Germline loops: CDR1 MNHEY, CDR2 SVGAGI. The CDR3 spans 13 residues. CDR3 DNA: TGTGCCAGCAGTGCGACAGGGTATGGAGGCTACACCTTC. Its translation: CASSATGYGGYTF.

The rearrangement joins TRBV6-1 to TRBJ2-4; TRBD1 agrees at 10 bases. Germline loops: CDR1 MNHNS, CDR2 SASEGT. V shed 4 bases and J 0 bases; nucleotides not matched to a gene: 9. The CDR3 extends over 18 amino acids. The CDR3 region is CASSGGQGSFLAKNIQYF. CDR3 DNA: TGTGCCAGCAGTGGGGGACAGGGGAGCTTCCTAGCCAAAAACATTCAGTACTTC.

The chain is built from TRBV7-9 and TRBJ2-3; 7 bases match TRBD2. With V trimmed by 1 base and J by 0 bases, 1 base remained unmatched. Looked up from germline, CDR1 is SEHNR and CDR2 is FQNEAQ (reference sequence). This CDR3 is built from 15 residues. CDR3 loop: CASSLGSGSTDTQYF. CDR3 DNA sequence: TGTGCCAGCAGCTTAGGTAGCGGGAGCACAGATACGCAGTATTTT.

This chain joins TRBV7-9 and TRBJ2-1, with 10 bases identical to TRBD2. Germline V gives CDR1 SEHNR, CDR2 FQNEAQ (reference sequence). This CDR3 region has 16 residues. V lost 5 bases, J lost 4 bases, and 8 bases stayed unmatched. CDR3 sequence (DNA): TGTGCCAGCAGCCCCTTACTAGCGGGGTCTTACAATGAGCAGTTCTTC. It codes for CASSPLLAGSYNEQFF.

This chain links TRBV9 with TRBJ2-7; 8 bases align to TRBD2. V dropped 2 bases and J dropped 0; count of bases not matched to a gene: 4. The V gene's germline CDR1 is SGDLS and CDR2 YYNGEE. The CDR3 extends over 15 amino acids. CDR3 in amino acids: CASSVNSGSSYEQYF. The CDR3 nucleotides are TGTGCCAGCAGCGTCAACAGCGGGAGCTCCTACGAGCAGTACTTC.

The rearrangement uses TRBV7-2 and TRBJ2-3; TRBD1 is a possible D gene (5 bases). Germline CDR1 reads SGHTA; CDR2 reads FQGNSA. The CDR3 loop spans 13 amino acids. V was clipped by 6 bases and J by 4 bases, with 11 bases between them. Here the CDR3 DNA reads TGTGCCAGCAGTAAGCAGGGCGCAGATACGCAGTATTTT. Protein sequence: CASSKQGADTQYF.

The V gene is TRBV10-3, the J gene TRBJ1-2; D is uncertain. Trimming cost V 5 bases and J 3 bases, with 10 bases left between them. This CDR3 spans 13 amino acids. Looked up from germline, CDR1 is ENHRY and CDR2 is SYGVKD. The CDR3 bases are TGTGCCATCAGTAAAGACGGGGACTATGGCTACACCTTC. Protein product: CAISKDGDYGYTF.

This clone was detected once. This CDR3 reads CASSTEGAGNQPQHF. Written as DNA, the CDR3 is TGTGCCAGTAGTACCGAGGGGGCCGGTAATCAGCCCCAGCATTTT. The chain recombines TRBV19 with TRBJ1-5, with 7 bases identical to TRBD1. The V gene end was trimmed by 4 bases and the J gene end by 4 bases; junction bases not matched to a gene: 7. CDR1 is LNHDA, CDR2 SQIVND, per germline (reference sequence). The CDR3 runs to 15 residues.

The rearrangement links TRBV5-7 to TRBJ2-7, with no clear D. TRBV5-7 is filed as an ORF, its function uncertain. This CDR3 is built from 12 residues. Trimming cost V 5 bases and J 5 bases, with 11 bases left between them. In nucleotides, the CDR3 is TGTGCCAGCAGGGCTGACATCCACGAGCAGTACTTC. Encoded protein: CASRADIHEQYF.

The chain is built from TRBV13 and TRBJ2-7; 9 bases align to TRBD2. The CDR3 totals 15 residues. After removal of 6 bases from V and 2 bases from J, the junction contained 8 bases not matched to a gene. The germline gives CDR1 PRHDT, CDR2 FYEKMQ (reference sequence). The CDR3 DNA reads TGTGCCAGCAGGTCCAGCGGGGGGTACGCCTACGAGCAGTACTTC. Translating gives CASRSSGGYAYEQYF.

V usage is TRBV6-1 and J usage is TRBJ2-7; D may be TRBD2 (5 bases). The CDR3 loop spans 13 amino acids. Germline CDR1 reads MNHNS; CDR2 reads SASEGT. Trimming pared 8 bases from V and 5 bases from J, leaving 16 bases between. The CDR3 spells CASPSGDPNEQYF. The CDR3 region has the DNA TGTGCCAGCCCAAGCGGTGACCCCAACGAGCAGTACTTC.

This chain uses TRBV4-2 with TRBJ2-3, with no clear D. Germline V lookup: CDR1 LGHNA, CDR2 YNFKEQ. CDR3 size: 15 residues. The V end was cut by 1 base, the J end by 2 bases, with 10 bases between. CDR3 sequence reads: CASSQVQYTTDTQYF. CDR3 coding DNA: TGTGCCAGCAGCCAAGTTCAGTATACCACAGATACGCAGTATTTT.

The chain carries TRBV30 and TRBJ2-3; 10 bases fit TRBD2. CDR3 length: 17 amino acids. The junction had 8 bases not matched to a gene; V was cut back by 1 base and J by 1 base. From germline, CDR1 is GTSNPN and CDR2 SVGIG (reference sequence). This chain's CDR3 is CAWSGTLGTSGTDTQYF. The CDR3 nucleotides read TGTGCCTGGAGTGGGACCCTGGGGACTAGCGGCACAGATACGCAGTATTTT.

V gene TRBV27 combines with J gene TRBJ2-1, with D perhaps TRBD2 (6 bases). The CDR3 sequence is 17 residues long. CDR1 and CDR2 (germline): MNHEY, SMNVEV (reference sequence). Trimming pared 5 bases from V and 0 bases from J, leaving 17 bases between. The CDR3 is CASSPGRLRDSYNEQFF. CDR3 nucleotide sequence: TGTGCCAGCAGTCCGGGGCGCCTGCGGGACTCCTACAATGAGCAGTTCTTC.

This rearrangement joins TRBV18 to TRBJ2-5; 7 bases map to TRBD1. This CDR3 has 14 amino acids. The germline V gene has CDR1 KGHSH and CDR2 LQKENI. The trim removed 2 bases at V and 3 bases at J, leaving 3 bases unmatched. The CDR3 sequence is CASSPTGVEETQYF. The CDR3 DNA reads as TGTGCCAGCTCACCAACAGGGGTAGAAGAGACCCAGTACTTC.

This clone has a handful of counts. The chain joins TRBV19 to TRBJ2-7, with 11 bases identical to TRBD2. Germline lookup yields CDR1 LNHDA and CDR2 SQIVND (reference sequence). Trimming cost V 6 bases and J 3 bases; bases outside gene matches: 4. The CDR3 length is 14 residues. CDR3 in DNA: TGTGCCAGTAGCGGCGGGACTAGCGGCTACGAGCAGTACTTC. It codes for CASSGGTSGYEQYF.

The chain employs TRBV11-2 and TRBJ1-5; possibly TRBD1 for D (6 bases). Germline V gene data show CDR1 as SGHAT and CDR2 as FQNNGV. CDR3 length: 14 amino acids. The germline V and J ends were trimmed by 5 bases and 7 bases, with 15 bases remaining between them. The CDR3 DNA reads TGTGCCAGCAGCCCGACAGGAGGAATCCAGCCCCAGCATTTT. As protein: CASSPTGGIQPQHF.

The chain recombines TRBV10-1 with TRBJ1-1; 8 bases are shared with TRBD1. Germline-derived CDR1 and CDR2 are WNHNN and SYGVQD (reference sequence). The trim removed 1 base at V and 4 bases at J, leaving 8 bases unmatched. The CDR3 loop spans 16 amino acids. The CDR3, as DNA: TGCGCCAGCAGTGAGTTAGACAGGGGAAAGATCACTGAAGCTTTCTTT. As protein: CASSELDRGKITEAFF.

DNA for the CDR3: TGTGCCACAGCCGCGGGGGCCGCGGGAGAGACCCAGTACTTC. The encoded protein is CATAAGAAGETQYF. The chain has TRBV15 and TRBJ2-5; D is perhaps TRBD2 (7 bases). This CDR3 is 14 amino acids long. Trimming left V 9 bases short and J 4 bases short, with 18 bases between. The germline V gene encodes CDR1 LNHNV and CDR2 YYDKDF (reference sequence).

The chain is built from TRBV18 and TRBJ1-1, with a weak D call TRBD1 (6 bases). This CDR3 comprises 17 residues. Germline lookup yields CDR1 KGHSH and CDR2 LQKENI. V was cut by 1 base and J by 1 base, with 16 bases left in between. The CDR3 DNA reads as TGTGCCAGCTCACCACAGAACCCGGCGACAGGGAACACTGAAGCTTTCTTT. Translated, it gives CASSPQNPATGNTEAFF. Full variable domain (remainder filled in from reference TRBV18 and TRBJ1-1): NAGVMQNPRHLVRRRGQEARLRCSPMKGHSHVYWYRQLPEEGLKFMVYLQKENIIDESGMPKERFSAEFPKEGPSILRIQQVVRGDSAAYFCASSPQNPATGNTEAFFGQGTRLTVV.

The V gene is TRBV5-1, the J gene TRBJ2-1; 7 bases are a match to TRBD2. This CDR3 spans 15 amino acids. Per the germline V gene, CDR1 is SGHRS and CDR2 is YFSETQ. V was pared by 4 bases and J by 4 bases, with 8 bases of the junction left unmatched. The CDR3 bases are TGCGCCAGCAGCAGAACCGGGACTACTTACAATGAGCAGTTCTTC. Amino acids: CASSRTGTTYNEQFF.

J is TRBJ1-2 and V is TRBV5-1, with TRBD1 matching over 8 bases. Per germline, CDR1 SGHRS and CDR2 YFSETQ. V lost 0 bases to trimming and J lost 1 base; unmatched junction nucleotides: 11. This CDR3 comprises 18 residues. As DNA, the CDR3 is TGCGCCAGCAGCTTGGGCCCGTTAGGACAGGGACTTAACTATGGCTACACCTTC. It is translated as CASSLGPLGQGLNYGYTF.